This is a list of T cell receptor beta chains from one sample in a study of technical replicates of blood from several donors. Sequencing used immunoSEQ multiplex PCR; TCRdb keeps in-frame clones, though not all of them. The sample includes 50,000 to 55,000 clones, 85% to 90% of them seen just once. The sample comprised PBMCs. The receptors stem from a human donor in good health. Some clones in this sample may be carry-over from other donors' samples. CDR3s include the opening cysteine and the closing phenylalanine or tryptophan. D genes are given only for firm matches. Clone size is stated in some rows and not others, as once, few, many or a class when expanded.

TRBV30,TRBJ2-5,-,-,TGTGCCTGGAGGACCGAGACTAGAGGGGAGACCCAGTACTTC,CAWRTETRGETQYF
TRBV2,TRBJ1-2,-,-,TGTGCCAGCAGTGGAACCCTGAGCTATGGCTACACCTTC,CASSGTLSYGYTF
TRBV28,TRBJ1-2,TRBD1,-,TGTGCCAGTGGGGGACAGATAAGCTATGGCTACACCTTC,CASGGQISYGYTF
TRBV30,TRBJ2-3,-,-,TGTGGACTCACACCAGACACAGATACGCAGTATTTT,CGLTPDTDTQYF
TRBV6-1,TRBJ1-1,-,-,TGTGCCAGCAGTACGCGCAGGGGTGACACTGAAGCTTTCTTT,CASSTRRGDTEAFF
TRBV7-8,TRBJ2-1,TRBD2,once,TGTGCCAGCAGCTCAAGAGGGAGGGCCTCCTACAATGAGCAGTTCTTC,CASSSRGRASYNEQFF
TRBV5-6,TRBJ2-3,TRBD2,-,TGTGCCAGCAGCTTCGGGCTAGCGGGGATCACAGATACGCAGTATTTT,CASSFGLAGITDTQYF
TRBV6-5,TRBJ2-1,-,-,TGTGCCAGCAGTTACACAGCATACAATGAGCAGTTCTTC,CASSYTAYNEQFF
TRBV7-2,TRBJ1-1,-,-,TGTGCCAGCAGCCCGGGACATTCGAACACTGAAGCTTTCTTT,CASSPGHSNTEAFF
TRBV19,TRBJ2-7,TRBD1,-,TGTGCCAGTAGTGCTCCCGGGACAGGAAGGAAGTACTTC,CASSAPGTGRKYF
TRBV18,TRBJ2-6,TRBD1,-,TGTGCCAGCTCTCCAGGACAGGGGGCTGGGGCCAACGTCCTGACTTTC,CASSPGQGAGANVLTF
TRBV6-5,TRBJ1-1,TRBD1,-,TGTGCCAGCAGACCACCCGACAGGGGAAGCACTGAAGCTTTCTTT,CASRPPDRGSTEAFF
TRBV5-3,TRBJ1-2,-,-,TGTGCCAGAAGCAATCAACAGGATGCTAACTATGGCTACACCTTC,CARSNQQDANYGYTF
TRBV7-2,TRBJ2-2,-,few,TGTGCCAGCAGCTCCCGGTTAGCGGACGCCACCGGGGAGCTGTTTTTT,CASSSRLADATGELFF
TRBV7-9,TRBJ1-1,-,-,TGTGCCAGCAGCTTATTCGGGGGGAACACTGAAGCTTTCTTT,CASSLFGGNTEAFF
TRBV6-5,TRBJ1-3,TRBD1,-,TGTGCCAGCAGTTCCGGGACAGGCTCTGGAAACACCATATATTTT,CASSSGTGSGNTIYF
TRBV6-6,TRBJ2-2,-,few,TGTGCCAGCAGTTCTGCGGTATTCACGAACACCGGGGAGCTGTTTTTT,CASSSAVFTNTGELFF
TRBV6-6,TRBJ2-7,TRBD2,few,TGTGCCAGCAGTCGCGATAGCGGGAGGCGGGGCGAGCAGTACTTC,CASSRDSGRRGEQYF
TRBV4-1,TRBJ2-5,-,few,TGCGCCAGCAGCCAGTCTGCGGGGGCCCCCTGGGAGACCCAGTACTTC,CASSQSAGAPWETQYF
TRBV2,TRBJ1-5,-,few,TGTGCCAGCAGTGAAGGAGGGCCGGGGCCCCAGCATTTT,CASSEGGPGPQHF
TRBV6-6,TRBJ1-5,-,-,TGTGCCAGCAGCTCCCTTAGCAATCAGCCCCAGCATTTT,CASSSLSNQPQHF
TRBV13,TRBJ1-6,-,-,TGTGCCAGCAGCCGTAAGGGGGGGCAGAATAATTCACCCCTCCACTTT,CASSRKGGQNNSPLHF
TRBV30,TRBJ2-7,TRBD2,-,TGTGCCTGGATTGGACTAGCGGGAGCGGGGGAGCAGTACTTC,CAWIGLAGAGEQYF
TRBV20-1,TRBJ2-1,-,-,TGCAGTGCTTGGTGGCTTCGGGGGATCTTC,CSAWWLRGIF
TRBV6-6,TRBJ2-6,-,few,TGTGCCAGCAGTTACGGGGGCGCTGACGGGGCCAACGTCCTGACTTTC,CASSYGGADGANVLTF
TRBV30,TRBJ2-3,TRBD2,-,TGTGCCTGGAATCAGGGCGGGGGGTTAGATACGCAGTATTTT,CAWNQGGGLDTQYF
TRBV18,TRBJ1-1,TRBD1,few,TGTGCCAGCTCACCCCAGGGGGGCACTGAAGCTTTCTTT,CASSPQGGTEAFF
TRBV10-3,TRBJ2-7,TRBD1,-,TGTGCCATCGGGACAGGGGGCTACGAGCAGTACTTC,CAIGTGGYEQYF
TRBV7-2,TRBJ1-5,-,-,TGTGCCAGCAGCTTAGGGGGGGATAACAATCAGCCCCAGCATTTT,CASSLGGDNNQPQHF
TRBV2,TRBJ1-2,-,-,TGTGCCAGCAGTGAAGGTACTTCGGGTGGCTACACCTTC,CASSEGTSGGYTF